Presented here are 18 T cell receptor beta chains from one specimen sequenced in a study of shared clonotypes between healthy human individuals (dated by TCRdb to 2020 to 2022). CD8 naive samples were obtained by positive selection for CCR7 among CD45RO-negative cells, yielding a CD45RA+CCR7+ population from which TemRA cells were excluded. The library relied on the immunoSEQ multiplex PCR assay. This is the immuneACCESS table as TCRdb keeps it, with only in-frame sequences that have V and J called. A part of the clones is gone; compared with another copy, unresolved V genes explain less than half, and the rest is unexplained. The sample table lists roughly 2 million clones, about 95% of them with a count of one. Together, the top ten hold roughly 1% of the sample. Source material: naive CD8+ T cells sorted from blood. The sample's cell subset or site label, decoded: CD45RA+CCR7+. Source of these receptors: a man between 18 and 35 years old in good health.

The chain uses TRBV7-3 and TRBJ2-7; D gene ambiguous. V gave up 3 bases and J gave up 4 bases, with 13 bases separating them. The CDR3 spans 14 residues. Germline lookup yields CDR1 SGHTA and CDR2 FQGTGA. Here the CDR3 reads CASSLGIGPYEQYF. The CDR3 bases are TGTGCCAGCAGCTTGGGGATAGGGCCTTACGAGCAGTACTTC.

V gene TRBV7-9 combines with J gene TRBJ2-1; D is unclear. Germline values: CDR1 SEHNR, CDR2 FQNEAQ (reference sequence). The CDR3 runs to 12 residues. V lost 3 bases and J lost 8, with 8 bases in between. CDR3 in amino acids: CASSFIDYEQFF. CDR3 DNA: TGTGCCAGCAGCTTCATAGACTATGAGCAGTTCTTC.

J is TRBJ2-5 and V is TRBV27; 11 bases agree with TRBD2. Germline loops: CDR1 MNHEY, CDR2 SMNVEV (reference sequence). V shed 6 bases and J 3 bases; nucleotides not matched to a gene: 6. This CDR3 is 15 amino acids long. CDR3 DNA: TGTGCCAGCAGCACAGGGACTAGCGGAAAAGAGACCCAGTACTTC. Residues: CASSTGTSGKETQYF.

In its sample, this clone was seen a few times. V is TRBV19 and J is TRBJ1-5; weak D call: TRBD1 (5 bases). The CDR3 length is 13 residues. Per germline, CDR1 LNHDA and CDR2 SQIVND (reference sequence). Trimming left V 9 bases short and J 3 bases short, with 12 bases between. CDR3 sequence reads: CASHSGANQPQHF. CDR3 DNA: TGTGCCAGCCATTCTGGGGCCAATCAGCCCCAGCATTTT. The full variable domain, its missing parts supplied by reference TRBV19 and TRBJ1-5, is DGGITQSPKYLFRKEGQNVTLSCEQNLNHDAMYWYRQDPGQGLRLIYYSQIVNDFQKGDIAEGYSVSREKKESFPLTVTSAQKNPTAFYLCASHSGANQPQHFGDGTRLSIL.

The V gene is TRBV6-5, the J gene TRBJ2-2; perhaps TRBD2 as D (5 bases). V was trimmed by 5 bases and J by 1 base, leaving 11 bases between them. Germline CDR1 and CDR2: MNHEY and SVGAGI. This CDR3 contains 15 residues. CDR3 in DNA: TGTGCCAGCAGTCCCCTCCGGGAGAACACCGGGGAGCTGTTTTTT. Residues: CASSPLRENTGELFF.

CDR3 bases: TGTGCCAGCAGCTTGCCGACAGCTGGGGATACGCAGTATTTT. Amino acids: CASSLPTAGDTQYF. The rearrangement links TRBV7-9 to TRBJ2-3; D may be TRBD1 (5 bases). The CDR3 runs 14 residues. Per germline, CDR1 SEHNR and CDR2 FQNEAQ (reference sequence). Trimming stripped 3 bases from V and 6 bases from J, with 13 bases between.

The chain employs TRBV28 and TRBJ1-5; D is possibly TRBD1 (5 bases). V was trimmed by 6 bases and J by 3 bases, leaving 15 bases between them. The CDR3 spans 15 residues. Looked up from germline, CDR1 is MDHEN and CDR2 is SYDVKM. This CDR3 reads CASSLMGGTNQPQHF. CDR3 nucleotide sequence: TGTGCCAGCAGCCTCATGGGGGGTACCAATCAGCCCCAGCATTTT.

In this sample, this clone turned up once. The same CDR3 can be traced to other DNA sequences in this sample. The V gene is TRBV27, the J gene TRBJ2-7, with 10 bases fitting TRBD1. The CDR3 has 14 amino acids. In germline, CDR1 is MNHEY, CDR2 SMNVEV (reference sequence). V shed 3 bases and J 4 bases; nucleotides not matched to a gene: 3. CDR3 loop: CASSFGTGEYEQYF. CDR3 coding DNA: TGTGCCAGCAGTTTCGGGACAGGGGAGTACGAGCAGTACTTC.

The chain uses TRBV11-3 and TRBJ2-5, with D possibly TRBD1 on 6 matching bases. In germline, CDR1 is SGHNT, CDR2 YENEEA. The germline V and J ends were trimmed by 5 bases and 1 base, with 11 bases remaining between them. The CDR3 is 14 residues long. The CDR3 sequence is CASSDRQAQETQYF. CDR3 bases: TGTGCCAGCAGCGATCGACAGGCCCAAGAGACCCAGTACTTC.

The chain carries TRBV5-5 and TRBJ1-3; D is unresolved. The CDR3 is 15 amino acids. Trimming took off 0 bases at V and 2 bases at J, with 9 bases between the two ends. Germline CDR1 SGHKS, CDR2 YYEKEE (reference sequence). The DNA for the CDR3 is TGTGCCAGCAGCTTGGAAGGAGGAGCTGGAAACACCATATATTTT. It specifies CASSLEGGAGNTIYF.

Comment on this clone: Other DNA sequences in this sample translate to the same CDR3. The V call is TRBV19, the J call TRBJ2-7, with 7 bases matching TRBD2. This CDR3 is built from 14 residues. Looked up from germline, CDR1 is LNHDA and CDR2 is SQIVND (reference sequence). The ends lost 1 base at V and 4 bases at J; junction bases unmatched: 4. This CDR3 is CASSIGGTTYEQYF. CDR3 coding DNA: TGTGCCAGTAGTATAGGAGGGACTACGTACGAGCAGTACTTC.

This chain links TRBV5-4 with TRBJ2-7, with a possible D match to TRBD1 (8 bases). This CDR3 comprises 14 residues. From germline, CDR1 is SGHNT and CDR2 YYREEE (reference sequence). V was clipped by 4 bases and J by 6 bases, with 17 bases between them. The CDR3 loop is CASSPGTTGGEQYF. CDR3 DNA sequence: TGTGCCAGCAGCCCTGGGACTACAGGGGGCGAGCAGTACTTC.

This clone has just one count. The chain's CDR3 is CASSVLGGGSHEQYF. The CDR3 nucleotides read TGTGCCAGCAGTGTACTAGGGGGGGGCAGCCACGAGCAGTACTTC. V is TRBV6-5 and J is TRBJ2-7, with TRBD2 as a possible D gene (7 bases). The CDR3 is 15 residues long. V was clipped by 5 bases and J by 5 bases, with 19 bases between them. Germline values: CDR1 MNHEY, CDR2 SVGAGI.

The CDR3 protein is CAALGNPNEKLFF. The CDR3 bases are TGTGCCGCGTTGGGGAATCCTAATGAAAAACTGTTTTTT. The chain has TRBV6-5 and TRBJ1-4; no reliable D call. The CDR3 runs to 13 residues. V was pared by 11 bases and J by 3 bases, with 13 bases between. The V gene's germline CDR1 is MNHEY and CDR2 SVGAGI.

This clone was seen just once. This CDR3 is also generated by other DNA sequences in the sample. V gene TRBV28 combines with J gene TRBJ2-3, with 13 bases identical to TRBD2. The V segment lost 2 bases and the J segment 4 bases; nucleotides outside the gene matches: 0. The CDR3 spans 15 residues. From germline, CDR1 is MDHEN and CDR2 SYDVKM. This chain's CDR3 is CASSLGTSGADTQYF. In DNA form, the CDR3 reads TGTGCCAGCAGTTTAGGGACTAGCGGGGCAGATACGCAGTATTTT. The full variable domain, its missing parts supplied by reference TRBV28 and TRBJ2-3, is DVKVTQSSRYLVKRTGEKVFLECVQDMDHENMFWYRQDPGLGLRLIYFSYDVKMKEKGDIPEGYSVSREKKERFSLILESASTNQTSMYLCASSLGTSGADTQYFGPGTRLTVL.

This chain connects TRBV29-1 to TRBJ2-1, with 7 positions matching TRBD1. CDR3 length: 13 amino acids. Germline assignment: CDR1 SQVTM and CDR2 ANQGSEA. V lost 8 bases and J lost 6; bases outside the gene matches: 10. In DNA form, the CDR3 reads TGCAGCTTGACAGGGATGTTGGGCAATGAGCAGTTCTTC. It encodes CSLTGMLGNEQFF.

The chain couples TRBV6-1 to TRBJ2-1; D unclear. The CDR3 consists of 15 residues. CDR1 and CDR2 (germline): MNHNS, SASEGT. V lost 5 bases and J 7 bases, leaving 18 bases between the germline ends. CDR3 coding DNA: TGTGCCAGCAGTTCACGGGTCACCGGTGAGAATGAGCAGTTCTTC. Amino acids: CASSSRVTGENEQFF.

J is TRBJ1-3 and V is TRBV4-2; D call uncertain. This CDR3 region has 16 residues. Germline V gene sequence: CDR1 LGHNA, CDR2 YNFKEQ. Trimming left V 2 bases short and J 0 bases short, with 11 bases between. The CDR3 DNA is TGTGCCAGCAGCCAAAATCCGTCTGACTCTGGAAACACCATATATTTT. It specifies CASSQNPSDSGNTIYF.